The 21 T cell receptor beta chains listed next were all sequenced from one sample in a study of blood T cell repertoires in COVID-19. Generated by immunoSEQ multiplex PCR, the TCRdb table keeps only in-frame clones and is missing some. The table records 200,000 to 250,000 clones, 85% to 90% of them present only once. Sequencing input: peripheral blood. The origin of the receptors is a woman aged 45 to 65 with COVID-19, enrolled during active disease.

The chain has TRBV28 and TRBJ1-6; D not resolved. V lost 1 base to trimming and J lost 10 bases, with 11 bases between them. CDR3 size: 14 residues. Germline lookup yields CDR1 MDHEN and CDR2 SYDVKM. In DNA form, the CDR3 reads TGTGCCAGCAGTTTATTAAGTAGCGGGTCACCCCTCCACTTT. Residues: CASSLLSSGSPLHF.

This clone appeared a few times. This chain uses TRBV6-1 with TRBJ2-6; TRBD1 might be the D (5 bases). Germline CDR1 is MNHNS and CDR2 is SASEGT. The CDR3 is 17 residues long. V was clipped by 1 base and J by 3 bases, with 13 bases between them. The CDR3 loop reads CASSEVQGVRGANVLTF. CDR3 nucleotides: TGTGCCAGCAGTGAAGTGCAGGGTGTCCGTGGGGCCAACGTCCTGACTTTC.

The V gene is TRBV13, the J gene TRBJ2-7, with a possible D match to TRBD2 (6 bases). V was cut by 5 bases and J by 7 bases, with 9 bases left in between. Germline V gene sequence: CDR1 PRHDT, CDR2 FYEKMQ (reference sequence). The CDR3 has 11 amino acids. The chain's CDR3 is CASSIGGEQYF. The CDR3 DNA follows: TGTGCCAGCAGCATCGGAGGGGAGCAGTACTTC.

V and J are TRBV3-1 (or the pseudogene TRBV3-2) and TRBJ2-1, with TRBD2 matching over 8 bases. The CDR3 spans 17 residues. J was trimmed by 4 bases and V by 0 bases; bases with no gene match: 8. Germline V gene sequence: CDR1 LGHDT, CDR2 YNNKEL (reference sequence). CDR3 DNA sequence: TGTGCCAGCAGCCAAGATACCACTAGCGGAGATTACAATGAGCAGTTCTTC. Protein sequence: CASSQDTTSGDYNEQFF.

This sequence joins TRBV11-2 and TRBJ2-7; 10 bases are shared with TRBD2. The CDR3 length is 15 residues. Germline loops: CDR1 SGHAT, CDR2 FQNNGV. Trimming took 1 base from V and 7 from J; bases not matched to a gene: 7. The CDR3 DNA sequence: TGTGCCAGCAGCTTAGGCCTCAGCGGGAGGGAAGAGCAGTACGTC. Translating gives CASSLGLSGREEQYV.

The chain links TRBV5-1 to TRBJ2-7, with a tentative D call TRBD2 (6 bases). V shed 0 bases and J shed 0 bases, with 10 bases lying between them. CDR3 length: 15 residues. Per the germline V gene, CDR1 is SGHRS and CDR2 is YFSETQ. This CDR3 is CASSLEAGHSYEQYF. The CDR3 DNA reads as TGCGCCAGCAGCTTGGAGGCGGGGCACTCCTACGAGCAGTACTTC. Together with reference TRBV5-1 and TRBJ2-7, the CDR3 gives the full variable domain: KAGVTQTPRYLIKTRGQQVTLSCSPISGHRSVSWYQQTPGQGLQFLFEYFSETQRNKGNFPGRFSGRQFSNSRSEMNVSTLELGDSALYLCASSLEAGHSYEQYFGPGTRLTVT.

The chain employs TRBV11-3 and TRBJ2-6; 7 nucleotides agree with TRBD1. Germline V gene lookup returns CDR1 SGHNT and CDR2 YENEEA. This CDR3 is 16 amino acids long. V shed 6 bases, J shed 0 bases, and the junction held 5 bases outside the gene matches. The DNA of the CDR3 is TGTGCCAGCAGGTACAGGGGTCCCTCTGGGGCCAACGTCCTGACTTTC. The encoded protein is CASRYRGPSGANVLTF.

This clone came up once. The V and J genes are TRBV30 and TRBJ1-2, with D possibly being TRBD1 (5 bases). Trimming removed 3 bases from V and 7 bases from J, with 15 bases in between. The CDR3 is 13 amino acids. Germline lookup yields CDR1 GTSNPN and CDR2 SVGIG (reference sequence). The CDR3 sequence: CAWSPGGIGGYTF. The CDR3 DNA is TGTGCCTGGAGCCCTGGGGGGATAGGTGGCTACACCTTC.

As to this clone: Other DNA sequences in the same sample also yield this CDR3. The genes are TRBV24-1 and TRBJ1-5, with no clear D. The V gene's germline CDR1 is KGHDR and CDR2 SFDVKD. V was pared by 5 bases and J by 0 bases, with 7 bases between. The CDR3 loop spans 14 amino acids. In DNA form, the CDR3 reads TGTGCCACCAGTGGACTGAATAGCAATCAGCCCCAGCATTTT. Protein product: CATSGLNSNQPQHF.

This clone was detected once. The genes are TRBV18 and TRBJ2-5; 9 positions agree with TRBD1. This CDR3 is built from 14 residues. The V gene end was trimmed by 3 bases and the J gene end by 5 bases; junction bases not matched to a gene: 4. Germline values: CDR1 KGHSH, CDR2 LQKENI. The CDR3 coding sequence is TGTGCCAGCTCACCTACAGGGGGCCGGGAGACCCAGTACTTC. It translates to CASSPTGGRETQYF.

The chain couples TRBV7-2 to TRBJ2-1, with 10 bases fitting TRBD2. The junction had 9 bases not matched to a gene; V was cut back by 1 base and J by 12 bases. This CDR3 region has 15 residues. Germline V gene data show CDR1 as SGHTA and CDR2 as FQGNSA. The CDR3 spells CASSLGGSGGYGQFF. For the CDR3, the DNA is TGTGCCAGCAGCTTAGGAGGTAGCGGGGGGTATGGGCAGTTCTTC.

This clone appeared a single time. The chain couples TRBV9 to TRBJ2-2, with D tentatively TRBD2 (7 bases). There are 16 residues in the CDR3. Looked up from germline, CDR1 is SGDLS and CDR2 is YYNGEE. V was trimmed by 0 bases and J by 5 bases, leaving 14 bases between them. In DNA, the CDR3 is TGTGCCAGCAGCGTAGAAAGGGCGGGGGCTACCGGGGAGCTGTTTTTT. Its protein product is CASSVERAGATGELFF.

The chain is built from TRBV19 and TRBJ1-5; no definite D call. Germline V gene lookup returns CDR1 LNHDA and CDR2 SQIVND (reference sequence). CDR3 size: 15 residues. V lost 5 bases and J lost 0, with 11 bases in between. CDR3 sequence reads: CASSRGFRSNQPQHF. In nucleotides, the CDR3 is TGTGCCAGTAGTCGGGGATTCCGTAGCAATCAGCCCCAGCATTTT.

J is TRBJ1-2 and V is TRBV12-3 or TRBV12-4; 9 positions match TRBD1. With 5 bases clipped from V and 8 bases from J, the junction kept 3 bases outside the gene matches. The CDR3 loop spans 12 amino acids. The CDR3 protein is CASSRTGDGYTF. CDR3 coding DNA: TGTGCCAGCAGTAGGACAGGGGACGGCTACACCTTC.

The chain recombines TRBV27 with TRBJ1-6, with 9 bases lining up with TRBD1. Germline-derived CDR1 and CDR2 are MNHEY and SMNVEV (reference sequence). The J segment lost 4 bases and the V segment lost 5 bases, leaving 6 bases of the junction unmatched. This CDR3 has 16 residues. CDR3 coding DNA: TGTGCCAGCAGTAGTGGACAGGGGACGTATAATTCACCCCTCCACTTT. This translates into CASSSGQGTYNSPLHF.

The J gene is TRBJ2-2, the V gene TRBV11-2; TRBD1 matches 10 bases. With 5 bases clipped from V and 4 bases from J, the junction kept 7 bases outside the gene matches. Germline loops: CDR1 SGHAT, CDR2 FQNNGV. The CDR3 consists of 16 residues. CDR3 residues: CASSPGTGVLTGELFF. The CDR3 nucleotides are TGTGCCAGCAGCCCCGGGACAGGGGTCCTCACCGGGGAGCTGTTTTTT.

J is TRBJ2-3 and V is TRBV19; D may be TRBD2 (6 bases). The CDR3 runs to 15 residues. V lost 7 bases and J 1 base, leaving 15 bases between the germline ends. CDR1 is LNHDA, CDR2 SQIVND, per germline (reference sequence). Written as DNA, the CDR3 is TGTGCCAGTACTCCCGGGACTGTACGCACAGATACGCAGTATTTT. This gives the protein CASTPGTVRTDTQYF. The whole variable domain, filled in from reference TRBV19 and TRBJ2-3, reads DGGITQSPKYLFRKEGQNVTLSCEQNLNHDAMYWYRQDPGQGLRLIYYSQIVNDFQKGDIAEGYSVSREKKESFPLTVTSAQKNPTAFYLCASTPGTVRTDTQYFGPGTRLTVL.

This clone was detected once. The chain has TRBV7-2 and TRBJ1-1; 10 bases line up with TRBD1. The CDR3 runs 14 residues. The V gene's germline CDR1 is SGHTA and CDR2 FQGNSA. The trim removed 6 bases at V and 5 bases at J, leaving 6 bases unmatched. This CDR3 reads CASRQTGGATEAFF. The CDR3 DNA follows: TGTGCCAGCAGACAGACAGGGGGCGCGACTGAAGCTTTCTTT.

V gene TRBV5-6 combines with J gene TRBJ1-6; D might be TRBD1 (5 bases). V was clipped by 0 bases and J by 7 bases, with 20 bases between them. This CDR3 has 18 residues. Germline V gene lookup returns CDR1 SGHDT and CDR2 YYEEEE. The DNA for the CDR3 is TGTGCCAGCAGCTTGGTGGTTGGGGCAGGGAACGTAAATTCACCCCTCCACTTT. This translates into CASSLVVGAGNVNSPLHF.

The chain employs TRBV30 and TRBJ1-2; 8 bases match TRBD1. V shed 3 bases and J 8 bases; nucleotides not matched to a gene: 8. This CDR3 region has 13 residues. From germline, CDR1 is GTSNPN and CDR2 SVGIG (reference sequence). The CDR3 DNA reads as TGTGCCTGGAGAAGGCAGGGGGCTCAAGGCTACACCTTC. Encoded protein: CAWRRQGAQGYTF.

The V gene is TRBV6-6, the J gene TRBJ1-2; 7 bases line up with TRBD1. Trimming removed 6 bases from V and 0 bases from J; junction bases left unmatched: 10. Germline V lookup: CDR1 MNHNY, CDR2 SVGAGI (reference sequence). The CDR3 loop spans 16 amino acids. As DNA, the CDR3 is TGTGCCAGCAGCCCAACCGGACAGGCGACTAACTATGGCTACACCTTC. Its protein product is CASSPTGQATNYGYTF.